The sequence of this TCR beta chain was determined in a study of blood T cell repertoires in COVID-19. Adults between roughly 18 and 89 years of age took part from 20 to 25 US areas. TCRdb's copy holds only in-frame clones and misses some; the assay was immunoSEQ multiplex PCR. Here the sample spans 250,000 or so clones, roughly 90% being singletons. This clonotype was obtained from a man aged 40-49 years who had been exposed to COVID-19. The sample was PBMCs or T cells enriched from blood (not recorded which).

The CDR3 region is CASSDLQGARETQYF. DNA for the CDR3: TGTGCCAGCAGCGACCTACAGGGGGCCCGGGAGACCCAGTACTTC. The chain has TRBV9 and TRBJ2-5, with 9 bases matching TRBD1. After removal of 3 bases from V and 5 bases from J, the junction contained 8 bases not matched to a gene. This CDR3 has 15 residues. The germline gives CDR1 SGDLS, CDR2 YYNGEE.